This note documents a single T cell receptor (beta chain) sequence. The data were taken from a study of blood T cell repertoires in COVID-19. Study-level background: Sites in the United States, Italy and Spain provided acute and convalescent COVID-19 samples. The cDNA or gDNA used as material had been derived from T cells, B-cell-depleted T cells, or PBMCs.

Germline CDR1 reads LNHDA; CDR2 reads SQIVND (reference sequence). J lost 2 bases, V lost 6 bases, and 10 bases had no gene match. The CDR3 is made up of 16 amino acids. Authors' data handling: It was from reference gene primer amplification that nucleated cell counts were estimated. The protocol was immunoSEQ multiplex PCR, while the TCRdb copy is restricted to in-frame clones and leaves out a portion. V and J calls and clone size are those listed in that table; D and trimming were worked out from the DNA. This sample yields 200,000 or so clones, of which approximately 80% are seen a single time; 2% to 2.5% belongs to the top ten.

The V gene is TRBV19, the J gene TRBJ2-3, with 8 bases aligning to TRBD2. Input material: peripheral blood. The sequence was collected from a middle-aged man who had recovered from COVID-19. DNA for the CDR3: TGTGCCAGTAGGATAATAGCGGGGAGCTCCACAGATACGCAGTATTTT. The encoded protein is CASRIIAGSSTDTQYF.